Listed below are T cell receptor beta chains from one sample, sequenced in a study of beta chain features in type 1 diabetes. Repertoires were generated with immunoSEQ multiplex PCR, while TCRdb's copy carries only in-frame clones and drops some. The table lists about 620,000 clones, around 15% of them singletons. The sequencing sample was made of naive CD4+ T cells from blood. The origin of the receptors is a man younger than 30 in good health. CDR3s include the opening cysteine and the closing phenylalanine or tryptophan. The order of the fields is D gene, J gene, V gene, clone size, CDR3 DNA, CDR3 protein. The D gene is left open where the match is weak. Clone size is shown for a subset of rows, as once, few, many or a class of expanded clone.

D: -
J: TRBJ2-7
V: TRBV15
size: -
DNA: TGTGCCACCAGCAGAGATCTGGCCAACGAGCAGTACTTC
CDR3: CATSRDLANEQYF

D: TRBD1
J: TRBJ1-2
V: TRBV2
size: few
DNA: TGTGCCAGCAGTCTGGACAGGGTAAATGGCTACACCTTC
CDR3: CASSLDRVNGYTF

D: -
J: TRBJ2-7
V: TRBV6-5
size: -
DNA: TGTGCCAGCAGTTACTCGGGTGGCTCCAACTACGAGCAGTACTTC
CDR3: CASSYSGGSNYEQYF

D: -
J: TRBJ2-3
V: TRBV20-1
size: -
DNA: TGCAGGGTAGCGGTCACAGATACGCAGTATTTT
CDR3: CRVAVTDTQYF

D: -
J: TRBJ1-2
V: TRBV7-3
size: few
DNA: TGTGCCAGCAGCTTAATGTCAGGGAGTTCGTCCGGATTTTATGGCTACACCTTC
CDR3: CASSLMSGSSSGFYGYTF

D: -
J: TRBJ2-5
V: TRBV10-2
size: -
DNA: TGCGCCAGCATGGAAGGGACCCAGTACTTC
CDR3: CASMEGTQYF

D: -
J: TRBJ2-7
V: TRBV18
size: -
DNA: TGTGCCAGCTCACCACCTAGTTCCCACGAGCAGTACTTC
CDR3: CASSPPSSHEQYF

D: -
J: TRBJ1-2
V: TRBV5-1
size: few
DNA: TGCGCCAGCAGCTTGTCAGGGATCTATGGCTACACCTTC
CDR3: CASSLSGIYGYTF

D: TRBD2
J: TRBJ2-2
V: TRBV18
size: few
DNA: TGTGCCAGCTCACCACAGACTAGCGGGGCCTACACCGGGGAGCTGTTTTTT
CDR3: CASSPQTSGAYTGELFF

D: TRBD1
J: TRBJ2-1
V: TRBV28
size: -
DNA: TGTGCCAGCAGTCCCGGGACAGGGGGCAATGAGCAGTTCTTC
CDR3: CASSPGTGGNEQFF

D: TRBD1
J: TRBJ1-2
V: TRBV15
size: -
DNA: TGTGCCACCAGCCGGAGGGGGCTAGGGTATGGCTACACCTTC
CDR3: CATSRRGLGYGYTF

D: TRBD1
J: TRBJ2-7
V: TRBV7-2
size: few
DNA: TGTGCCAGCAGCCCGGGACAGGGTCCTTGGGACGAGCAGTACTTC
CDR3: CASSPGQGPWDEQYF

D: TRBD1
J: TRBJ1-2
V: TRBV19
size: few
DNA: TGTGCCAGTAGTCTCCTGACAGGGAACTATGGCTACACCTTC
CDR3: CASSLLTGNYGYTF

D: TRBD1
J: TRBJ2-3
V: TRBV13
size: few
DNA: TGTGCCAGCAGCGCATACTTCGGACAGGGAAGTTTGCACAGGAATACGCAGTATTTT
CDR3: CASSAYFGQGSLHRNTQYF

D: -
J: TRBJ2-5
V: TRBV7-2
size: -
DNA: TGTGCCAGCAGCTTAGCGCGGGGAGAGACCCAGTACTTC
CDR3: CASSLARGETQYF

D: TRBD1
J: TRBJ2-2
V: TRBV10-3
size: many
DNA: TGTGCCATCTGTGGGACAGGGGTCGACACCGGGGAGCTGTTTTTT
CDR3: CAICGTGVDTGELFF

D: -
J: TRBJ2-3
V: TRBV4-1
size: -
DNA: TGCGCCAGCAGCCAAGCCTTACTGAGCACAGATACGCAGTATTTT
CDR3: CASSQALLSTDTQYF

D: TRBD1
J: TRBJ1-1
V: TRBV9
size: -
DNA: TGTGCCAGCAGCGCCCGGGACAGGGGGCATCAGATGAACACTGAAGCTTTCTTT
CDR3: CASSARDRGHQMNTEAFF

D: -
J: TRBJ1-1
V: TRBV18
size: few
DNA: TGTGCCAGCTCACCAGGGTTGGACACTGAAGCTTTCTTT
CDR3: CASSPGLDTEAFF

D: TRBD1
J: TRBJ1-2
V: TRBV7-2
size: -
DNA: TGTGCCAGCAGCGTAGCGGCACAGGGGACGGGTGGCTACACCTTC
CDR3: CASSVAAQGTGGYTF

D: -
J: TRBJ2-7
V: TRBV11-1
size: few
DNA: TGTGCCAGCAGCCTTACGGACAAGAGCTCCTACGAGCAGTACTTC
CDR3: CASSLTDKSSYEQYF

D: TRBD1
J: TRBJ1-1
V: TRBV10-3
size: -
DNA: TGTGCCATCAGGGCGACAGGGGTGAACACTGAAGCTTTCTTT
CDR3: CAIRATGVNTEAFF

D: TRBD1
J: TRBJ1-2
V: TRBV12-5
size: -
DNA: TGTGCTAGTGGTTTGGTACTGTCAGGGGGCGGTGAAGGCTACACCTTC
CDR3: CASGLVLSGGGEGYTF

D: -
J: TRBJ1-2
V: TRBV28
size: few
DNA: TGTGCCAGCAGTTCCCTCGGCAGGGGAATAGGCTATGGCTACACCTTC
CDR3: CASSSLGRGIGYGYTF

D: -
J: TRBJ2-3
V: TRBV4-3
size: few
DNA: TGCGCCAGCAGCCAAGACGCGAGCACAGATACGCAGTATTTT
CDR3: CASSQDASTDTQYF

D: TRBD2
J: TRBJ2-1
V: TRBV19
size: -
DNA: TGTGCCAGTAGTACCCCACTAGCGGGGCGGGGGCCTGAGCAGTTCTTC
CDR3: CASSTPLAGRGPEQFF

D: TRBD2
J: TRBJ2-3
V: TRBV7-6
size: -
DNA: TGTGCCAGCAGCCAAGGACTAGCGGGGGCCCTAGGCAGTACAGATACGCAGTATTTT
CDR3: CASSQGLAGALGSTDTQYF

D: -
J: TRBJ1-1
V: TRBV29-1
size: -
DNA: TGCAGCGTGGCAGACAGCGGCAGGACTGAAGCTTTCTTT
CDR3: CSVADSGRTEAFF

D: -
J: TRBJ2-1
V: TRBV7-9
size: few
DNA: TGTGCCAGCAGCCAAAATGAGCAGTTCTTC
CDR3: CASSQNEQFF

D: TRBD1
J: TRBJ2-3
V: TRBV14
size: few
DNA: TGTGCCAGCAGCCCCTGGACAGGGTCCAATCCAGATACGCAGTATTTT
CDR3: CASSPWTGSNPDTQYF

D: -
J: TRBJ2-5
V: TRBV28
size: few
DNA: TGTGCCAGCAGTTTCCGGACAGTAGCGGCGGAGACCCAGTACTTC
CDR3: CASSFRTVAAETQYF